This entry describes one TCR beta chain. The V gene's germline CDR1 is MNHNS and CDR2 SASEGT. The CDR3 has 16 residues. The V and J ends lost 3 bases and 5 bases, in that order; junction bases with no gene match: 5. The donors (healthy individuals) were bone marrow donors. The sample comes from a study of cytomegalovirus exposure and HLA in healthy donors. The PCR used 60 Vbeta and 13 Jbeta primers. The data were produced by immunoSEQ multiplex PCR, yet TCRdb's version contains in-frame clones alone and is incomplete. The sample gives about 130,000 clones, around 72% of which show up once; 1.8% is in the top ten.

This sequence originates from a woman in her forties in good health and CMV-seronegative. This sequence joins TRBV6-1 and TRBJ1-6, with 9 positions matching TRBD1. The sequenced material came from PBMCs. The DNA for the CDR3 is TGTGCCAGCAGTGACGTTCGGACAGGGGATAATTCACCCCTCCACTTT. As protein: CASSDVRTGDNSPLHF.